These T cell receptor beta chains were read from a single sample in a study of graft-versus-host responses after intestinal transplantation. Antigen specificity for these receptors is unknown. Repertoires were generated with immunoSEQ multiplex PCR, while TCRdb's copy carries only in-frame clones and drops some. The repertoire consists of approximately 33,000 clones, with 70% to 85% occurring once and the leading ten covering 19%. The material was unstimulated CD8+ T cells sorted from spleen or lymph node cells, obtained before intestinal transplant. All receptors come from a human donor who received an intestinal transplant. The CDR3 runs from the conserved cysteine through the conserved F or W. A D gene is named only where the DNA matches it firmly. Expanded clones get a size class; other rows say once, few or many, or leave the size out.

J: TRBJ1-6
size: NA
D: NA
V: TRBV5-5
CDR3: CASEGLIGPYNSPLHF
DNA: TGTGCCAGCGAGGGACTAATTGGTCCCTATAATTCACCCCTCCACTTT

J: TRBJ2-5
size: NA
D: TRBD2
V: TRBV5-5
CDR3: CASSGVAGAGPQETQYF
DNA: TGTGCCAGCAGCGGGGTAGCGGGAGCCGGCCCCCAAGAGACCCAGTACTTC

J: TRBJ2-1
size: few
D: TRBD2
V: TRBV28
CDR3: CASSLLGTSGAYSYNEQFF
DNA: TGTGCCAGCAGTTTATTAGGGACTAGCGGGGCTTACTCCTACAATGAGCAGTTCTTC

J: TRBJ2-2
size: NA
D: NA
V: TRBV7-3
CDR3: CASSPWDRGGTGELFF
DNA: TGTGCCAGCAGCCCCTGGGACAGAGGAGGGACCGGGGAGCTGTTTTTT

J: TRBJ2-7
size: NA
D: NA
V: TRBV5-6
CDR3: CASSWGPLPQYF
DNA: TGTGCCAGCAGCTGGGGGCCTCTTCCCCAGTACTTC

J: TRBJ1-2
size: NA
D: TRBD1
V: TRBV5-1
CDR3: CASNYGGTGNGYTF
DNA: TGCGCCAGCAACTATGGGGGGACAGGGAATGGCTACACCTTC

J: TRBJ2-7
size: NA
D: TRBD1
V: TRBV6-5
CDR3: CASSPGQDFYEQYF
DNA: TGTGCCAGCAGCCCGGGACAGGACTTCTACGAGCAGTACTTC

J: TRBJ1-2
size: NA
D: TRBD1
V: TRBV2
CDR3: CASYLGPGQSEGGYTF
DNA: TGTGCCAGTTACCTTGGCCCGGGACAGTCAGAGGGTGGCTACACCTTC

J: TRBJ1-1
size: NA
D: TRBD1
V: TRBV7-9
CDR3: CASSPDRVFPEAFF
DNA: TGTGCCAGCAGCCCGGACAGGGTCTTCCCTGAAGCTTTCTTT

J: TRBJ2-5
size: NA
D: NA
V: TRBV2
CDR3: CASSPGQLQETQYF
DNA: TGTGCCAGCAGCCCCGGACAGCTCCAAGAGACCCAGTACTTC

J: TRBJ2-7
size: NA
D: TRBD1
V: TRBV4-1
CDR3: CASSRQGPYEQYF
DNA: TGCGCCAGCAGCCGACAGGGACCCTACGAGCAGTACTTC

J: TRBJ2-7
size: NA
D: TRBD2
V: TRBV27
CDR3: CASSLYGAGGTYEQYF
DNA: TGTGCCAGCAGTTTATATGGGGCGGGAGGAACTTACGAGCAGTACTTC

J: TRBJ2-1
size: NA
D: NA
V: TRBV27
CDR3: CASSLSPGYNEQFF
DNA: TGTGCCAGCAGTTTATCGCCCGGCTACAATGAGCAGTTCTTC

J: TRBJ2-1
size: NA
D: NA
V: TRBV29-1
CDR3: CSVVTGGIGEQFF
DNA: TGCAGCGTCGTGACGGGCGGGATTGGTGAGCAGTTCTTC

J: TRBJ2-7
size: NA
D: NA
V: TRBV27
CDR3: CASSSGGAYEQYF
DNA: TGTGCCAGCAGTTCGGGGGGCGCCTACGAGCAGTACTTC

J: TRBJ2-7
size: NA
D: NA
V: TRBV7-2
CDR3: CASSFGGPEYEQYF
DNA: TGTGCCAGCAGCTTCGGCGGGCCAGAGTACGAGCAGTACTTC

J: TRBJ2-7
size: NA
D: TRBD1
V: TRBV25-1
CDR3: CASSPRYRGHYEQYF
DNA: TGTGCCAGCAGCCCTCGATACAGGGGGCATTACGAGCAGTACTTC

J: TRBJ2-3
size: NA
D: NA
V: TRBV28
CDR3: CASNGIAVSTDTQYF
DNA: TGTGCCAGCAATGGTATAGCGGTTAGCACAGATACGCAGTATTTT

J: TRBJ2-5
size: NA
D: TRBD1
V: TRBV27
CDR3: CASSLGTGNSETQYF
DNA: TGTGCCAGCAGTTTGGGGACAGGAAATTCCGAGACCCAGTACTTC

J: TRBJ2-1
size: NA
D: NA
V: TRBV28
CDR3: CASSPLYNEQFF
DNA: TGTGCCAGCAGCCCACTCTACAATGAGCAGTTCTTC

J: TRBJ1-5
size: NA
D: NA
V: TRBV11-3
CDR3: CASSLDGPDRKFQPQHF
DNA: TGTGCCAGCAGCTTAGATGGACCCGACAGGAAATTTCAGCCCCAGCATTTT

J: TRBJ2-7
size: NA
D: TRBD1
V: TRBV15
CDR3: CATSREPGTEISYEQYF
DNA: TGTGCCACCAGCAGAGAGCCCGGGACAGAGATCTCCTACGAGCAGTACTTC

J: TRBJ2-7
size: NA
D: NA
V: TRBV6-6
CDR3: CASSYSPASYEQYF
DNA: TGTGCCAGCAGTTACAGTCCAGCGTCCTACGAGCAGTACTTC

J: TRBJ1-3
size: NA
D: NA
V: TRBV21-1
CDR3: CASSKVRGGNTIYF
DNA: TGTGCCAGCAGCAAAGTCCGGGGAGGAAACACCATATATTTT

J: TRBJ2-5
size: NA
D: TRBD1
V: TRBV7-9
CDR3: CASSLETGRQETQYF
DNA: TGTGCCAGCAGCTTGGAGACAGGGAGACAAGAGACCCAGTACTTC

J: TRBJ2-1
size: NA
D: NA
V: TRBV7-9
CDR3: CASSTGLVPGRSYNEQFF
DNA: TGTGCCAGCAGCACGGGCCTAGTTCCGGGGAGATCCTACAATGAGCAGTTCTTC

J: TRBJ2-1
size: few
D: TRBD1
V: TRBV6-4
CDR3: CASSDGDRADYNEQFF
DNA: TGTGCCAGCAGTGACGGGGACAGGGCCGATTACAATGAGCAGTTCTTC

J: TRBJ1-1
size: NA
D: NA
V: TRBV19
CDR3: CASSIQGNTEAFF
DNA: TGTGCCAGTAGTATCCAGGGGAACACTGAAGCTTTCTTT

J: TRBJ2-1
size: NA
D: TRBD2
V: TRBV4-1
CDR3: CASSQTGLAGEDEQFF
DNA: TGCGCCAGCAGCCAGACGGGACTAGCGGGAGAGGATGAGCAGTTCTTC

J: TRBJ1-1
size: NA
D: NA
V: TRBV10-3
CDR3: CAISGGGNTEAFF
DNA: TGTGCCATCAGTGGAGGGGGAAACACTGAAGCTTTCTTT

J: TRBJ2-2
size: NA
D: TRBD2
V: TRBV10-3
CDR3: CAISPVLAGGPPGELFF
DNA: TGTGCCATCAGCCCCGTACTAGCGGGAGGGCCCCCCGGGGAGCTGTTTTTT

J: TRBJ2-7
size: NA
D: TRBD2
V: TRBV11-2
CDR3: CASSTGLGYEQYF
DNA: TGTGCCAGCAGCACAGGACTAGGCTACGAGCAGTACTTC

J: TRBJ2-7
size: NA
D: TRBD1
V: TRBV5-6
CDR3: CASSLGGMGQPILGYEQYF
DNA: TGTGCCAGCAGCTTGGGGGGAATGGGACAGCCCATCCTAGGCTACGAGCAGTACTTC

J: TRBJ2-7
size: NA
D: NA
V: TRBV7-2
CDR3: CASSLLRQGGEQYF
DNA: TGTGCCAGCAGCTTACTTCGGCAGGGGGGCGAGCAGTACTTC

J: TRBJ2-7
size: NA
D: TRBD1
V: TRBV29-1
CDR3: CSVEVTGGEQYF
DNA: TGCAGCGTTGAAGTGACAGGGGGCGAGCAGTACTTC

J: TRBJ1-1
size: NA
D: NA
V: TRBV28
CDR3: CASTNRVGTEAFF
DNA: TGTGCCAGCACCAACAGGGTGGGCACTGAAGCTTTCTTT

J: TRBJ2-1
size: NA
D: TRBD1
V: TRBV7-3
CDR3: CASSQGRGRNNEQFF
DNA: TGTGCCAGCAGCCAAGGCAGGGGGCGCAACAATGAGCAGTTCTTC

J: TRBJ1-5
size: NA
D: NA
V: TRBV28
CDR3: CASRRGWGRASNQPQHF
DNA: TGTGCCAGCCGCAGGGGTTGGGGCAGGGCGAGCAATCAGCCCCAGCATTTT

J: TRBJ2-1
size: NA
D: NA
V: TRBV25-1
CDR3: CASHTGSSYNEQFF
DNA: TGTGCCAGCCACACAGGGAGCTCCTACAATGAGCAGTTCTTC

J: TRBJ2-2
size: NA
D: NA
V: TRBV29-1
CDR3: CSVEGAGHRGAVF
DNA: TGCAGCGTTGAGGGGGCAGGTCACCGGGGAGCTGTTTTT

J: TRBJ2-5
size: NA
D: NA
V: TRBV5-6
CDR3: CASSLGQNQETQYF
DNA: TGTGCCAGCAGCTTGGGACAGAATCAAGAGACCCAGTACTTC

J: TRBJ2-3
size: NA
D: NA
V: TRBV28
CDR3: CASSWGWTVSTDTQYF
DNA: TGTGCCAGCAGTTGGGGATGGACAGTTAGCACAGATACGCAGTATTTT

J: TRBJ2-1
size: few
D: TRBD1
V: TRBV15
CDR3: CATTHGQGPYNEQFF
DNA: TGTGCCACCACCCACGGACAGGGCCCCTACAATGAGCAGTTCTTC

J: TRBJ2-3
size: NA
D: TRBD2
V: TRBV9
CDR3: CASSSRTSWPPDTQYF
DNA: TGTGCCAGCAGCTCAAGGACTAGCTGGCCGCCAGATACGCAGTATTTT

J: TRBJ2-3
size: NA
D: TRBD1
V: TRBV7-3
CDR3: CASSWGQGADTQYF
DNA: TGTGCCAGCAGCTGGGGACAGGGAGCAGATACGCAGTATTTT

J: TRBJ1-3
size: few
D: NA
V: TRBV6-1
CDR3: CASSELRGSGNTIYF
DNA: TGTGCCAGCAGTGAACTAAGGGGCAGTGGAAACACCATATATTTT

J: TRBJ1-2
size: NA
D: TRBD1
V: TRBV7-2
CDR3: CASSLAVRGPLYGYTF
DNA: TGTGCCAGCAGCTTAGCGGTGAGGGGGCCCCTCTATGGCTACACCTTC

J: TRBJ2-1
size: NA
D: NA
V: TRBV10-3
CDR3: CAISETAITRKDEQFF
DNA: TGTGCCATCAGTGAGACCGCGATCACGAGGAAGGATGAGCAGTTCTTC

J: TRBJ1-2
size: NA
D: NA
V: TRBV7-9
CDR3: CASTNGGALYGYTF
DNA: TGTGCCAGCACTAACGGAGGGGCCCTCTATGGCTACACCTTC

J: TRBJ2-7
size: NA
D: TRBD2
V: TRBV25-1
CDR3: CASSEFSGGYEQYF
DNA: TGTGCCAGCAGTGAATTCAGCGGGGGCTACGAGCAGTACTTC

J: TRBJ2-6
size: NA
D: TRBD1
V: TRBV27
CDR3: CASSHNRGGANVLTF
DNA: TGTGCCAGCAGTCACAACAGGGGTGGGGCCAACGTCCTGACTTTC

J: TRBJ1-1
size: NA
D: NA
V: TRBV28
CDR3: CASSFFREDTEAFF
DNA: TGTGCCAGCAGTTTTTTTAGGGAGGACACTGAAGCTTTCTTT

J: TRBJ2-1
size: NA
D: TRBD2
V: TRBV15
CDR3: CATKVTGGLGNEQFF
DNA: TGTGCCACCAAGGTTACGGGAGGGCTAGGCAATGAGCAGTTCTTC

J: TRBJ2-7
size: NA
D: TRBD2
V: TRBV6-5
CDR3: CASTYQLAGYLEQYF
DNA: TGTGCCAGCACCTACCAGCTAGCGGGGTATCTCGAGCAGTACTTC

J: TRBJ2-7
size: NA
D: TRBD1
V: TRBV15
CDR3: CATSKGTGGWEQYF
DNA: TGTGCCACCAGCAAAGGGACAGGGGGTTGGGAGCAGTACTTC

J: TRBJ1-4
size: NA
D: TRBD1
V: TRBV19
CDR3: CASRTGTANEKLFF
DNA: TGTGCCAGTAGGACAGGGACTGCTAATGAAAAACTGTTTTTT

J: TRBJ2-3
size: NA
D: NA
V: TRBV2
CDR3: CASSLRRVGVRTDTQYF
DNA: TGTGCCAGCAGTCTACGAAGAGTCGGAGTGCGCACAGATACGCAGTATTTT

J: TRBJ2-7
size: NA
D: TRBD2
V: TRBV5-4
CDR3: CASSVQRGRAYEQYF
DNA: TGTGCCAGCAGCGTACAGCGGGGGAGGGCCTACGAGCAGTACTTC

J: TRBJ2-1
size: NA
D: TRBD2
V: TRBV28
CDR3: CASSLRREGAYNEQFF
DNA: TGTGCCAGCAGTTTACGGCGGGAGGGCGCCTACAATGAGCAGTTCTTC

J: TRBJ1-2
size: NA
D: NA
V: TRBV4-1
CDR3: CASSQDLQVTYGYTF
DNA: TGCGCCAGCAGCCAAGATCTTCAGGTAACCTATGGCTACACCTTC